Sequencing of this T cell receptor (beta chain) was carried out in a study of cytomegalovirus exposure and HLA in healthy donors. For this clone: This sample also contains other DNA sequences that code for the same CDR3.

The CDR3 runs to 11 residues. V gave up 2 bases and J gave up 6 bases, with 5 bases separating them. The V gene's germline CDR1 is DFQATT and CDR2 SNEGSKA (reference sequence). PCR employed 60 Vbeta and 13 Jbeta primers. Repertoires were generated with immunoSEQ multiplex PCR, while TCRdb's copy carries only in-frame clones and drops some. The sample yields fewer than 100,000 clones, over 65% seen once. The rearrangement links TRBV20-1 to TRBJ2-1; no reliable D call. This clonotype was obtained from a woman aged 55-69 years in good health and CMV-seronegative. The sample consisted of PBMCs. The CDR3 here is CSARRGNEQFF. As DNA, the CDR3 is TGCAGTGCTAGAAGAGGCAATGAGCAGTTCTTC.